Listed here are 18 T cell receptor beta chains from one sample, sequenced in a study of cytomegalovirus exposure and HLA in healthy donors. This table comes from immunoSEQ multiplex PCR, and its TCRdb copy is limited to in-frame clones, with some not included. The data show over 110,000 clones, 85% to 90% seen once. The specimen sequenced was PBMCs. The receptor set was obtained from a young man in good health and CMV-seropositive.

The CDR3 DNA reads as TGTGCCAGCTTAGAGGGGGGGAAAGATCAGCCCCAGCATTTT. Protein product: CASLEGGKDQPQHF. The rearrangement links TRBV5-8 to TRBJ1-5; D is possibly TRBD1 (6 bases). Trimming stripped 7 bases from V and 5 bases from J, with 16 bases between. The length of the CDR3 is 14 residues. Germline V gene data show CDR1 as SGHTS and CDR2 as YDEGEE.

CDR3: CASSQSAGLSYEQYF. The CDR3 nucleotides are TGTGCCAGCAGCCAATCGGCGGGGCTATCCTACGAGCAGTACTTC. The V and J genes are TRBV14 and TRBJ2-7; perhaps TRBD2 as D (6 bases). The CDR3 has 15 amino acids. Looked up from germline, CDR1 is SGHDN and CDR2 is FVKESK. With 2 bases removed from V and 1 base from J, the gap between germline ends came to 12 bases.

V and J are TRBV7-7 and TRBJ2-5; 7 bases are a match to TRBD2. Germline lookup yields CDR1 SSHAT and CDR2 FNYEAQ (reference sequence). Trimming cost V 2 bases and J 4 bases; bases outside gene matches: 10. The CDR3 covers 16 residues. Here the CDR3 reads CASSLRPSGRGETQYF. CDR3 coding DNA: TGTGCCAGCAGCTTAAGGCCTAGCGGACGTGGAGAGACCCAGTACTTC.

V usage is TRBV27 and J usage is TRBJ2-3; 10 bases match TRBD2. CDR1 MNHEY and CDR2 SMNVEV come from the germline V gene (reference sequence). Losses at the gene ends were 0 bases for V and 4 bases for J; bases not matched to a gene: 7. There are 17 residues in the CDR3. CDR3 DNA: TGTGCCAGCAGTTTATCGAGGCTAGCGGGAGTGGCAGATACGCAGTATTTT. Its translation is CASSLSRLAGVADTQYF.

CDR3 nucleotide sequence: TGTGCCAGCAGTGAAAATCAGGGGAAGACCTACGAGCAGTACTTC. Translating gives CASSENQGKTYEQYF. The chain combines TRBV6-1 with TRBJ2-7; TRBD1 might be the D (6 bases). Trimming cost V 2 bases and J 2 bases, with 13 bases left between them. The CDR3 extends over 15 amino acids. Looked up from germline, CDR1 is MNHNS and CDR2 is SASEGT.

The rearrangement joins TRBV6-5 to TRBJ2-5; 7 nucleotides align to TRBD2. This CDR3 is built from 15 residues. V was pared by 0 bases and J by 4 bases, with 5 bases of the junction left unmatched. Germline V gives CDR1 MNHEY, CDR2 SVGAGI. DNA for the CDR3: TGTGCCAGCAGTTACTCTGGCGGGAGTGGAGAGACCCAGTACTTC. Amino acids: CASSYSGGSGETQYF.

This clone was counted between two and nine times. This chain links TRBV5-1 with TRBJ2-5; D is ambiguous. V was shortened by 0 bases and J by 0 bases, with 6 bases between the two germline ends. The CDR3 covers 14 residues. CDR1 is SGHRS and CDR2 is YFSETQ in the germline V gene. CDR3 nucleotides: TGCGCCAGCAGCTTGGGTGGCAACCAAGAGACCCAGTACTTC. Amino acid sequence: CASSLGGNQETQYF.

The chain couples TRBV5-1 to TRBJ1-2, with 7 bases lining up with TRBD1. Germline-derived CDR1 and CDR2 are SGHRS and YFSETQ. The CDR3 covers 15 residues. V was pared by 3 bases and J by 6 bases, with 11 bases of the junction left unmatched. The CDR3 coding sequence is TGCGCCAGCAGCTCCAGTACCGGGACAGCCCATGGCTACACCTTC. This encodes CASSSSTGTAHGYTF.

DNA for the CDR3: TGTGCCAGCAGATCAGCGGGAGGAAGTGAGACCCAGTACTTC. As protein: CASRSAGGSETQYF. The J gene is TRBJ2-5, the V gene TRBV25-1; 9 nucleotides match TRBD2. The CDR3 has 14 residues. The germline gives CDR1 MGHDK, CDR2 SYGVNS. Germline trimming cut 6 bases from V and 5 bases from J; bases unmatched to any gene: 7.

V usage is TRBV30 and J usage is TRBJ1-1; 7 positions agree with TRBD1. Germline V gene lookup returns CDR1 GTSNPN and CDR2 SVGIG (reference sequence). CDR3 length: 14 residues. The trim removed 3 bases at V and 2 bases at J, leaving 6 bases unmatched. CDR3 sequence (DNA): TGTGCCTGGAGACAGGGGCCCCTAAACACTGAAGCTTTCTTT. Its translation: CAWRQGPLNTEAFF.

This clone was observed once. The chain joins TRBV4-1 to TRBJ2-5; D possibly corresponds to TRBD1 (6 bases). V dropped 3 bases and J dropped 3 bases, with 11 bases sitting between them. The CDR3 has 14 amino acids. Germline CDR1 is MGHRA and CDR2 is YSYEKL. The CDR3 nucleotides are TGCGCCAGCAGCCAGGAAACAGGGAAAGAGACCCAGTACTTC. It codes for CASSQETGKETQYF.

V is TRBV30 and J is TRBJ2-6; D not certain. Trimming pared 7 bases from V and 4 bases from J, leaving 5 bases between. This CDR3 is built from 11 residues. Germline assignment: CDR1 GTSNPN and CDR2 SVGIG (reference sequence). The CDR3 DNA reads TGTGCCTACTGGGGGGCCAACGTCCTGACTTTC. The encoded protein is CAYWGANVLTF.

The CDR3 region is CASSLPGKSNEQFF. CDR3 nucleotides: TGTGCCAGTAGTCTACCGGGTAAGAGCAATGAGCAGTTCTTC. The chain carries TRBV19 and TRBJ2-1; D uncertain. This CDR3 contains 14 residues. The V and J ends lost 5 bases and 6 bases respectively, with 14 bases between them. Germline V CDR1 and CDR2: LNHDA, SQIVND (reference sequence).

This chain joins TRBV7-2 and TRBJ1-5; D remains unclear. The V end was cut by 5 bases, the J end by 7 bases, with 12 bases between. Germline CDR1 and CDR2: SGHTA and FQGNSA. The length of the CDR3 is 13 residues. CDR3 DNA sequence: TGTGCCAGCAGCACACGACGAGGACAGCCCCAGCATTTT. Translating it yields CASSTRRGQPQHF.

The chain couples TRBV13 to TRBJ2-1; 12 nucleotides match TRBD2. CDR3 length: 15 amino acids. The V gene end was trimmed by 5 bases and the J gene end by 9 bases; junction bases not matched to a gene: 8. The germline CDR1 and CDR2 sequences are PRHDT and FYEKMQ (reference sequence). Here the CDR3 reads CASSPSGRASREQFF. The CDR3 DNA follows: TGTGCCAGCAGCCCTAGCGGGAGGGCTTCCCGTGAGCAGTTCTTC.

V and J are TRBV5-1 and TRBJ2-2; TRBD2 matches 9 bases. With V trimmed by 5 bases and J by 5 bases, 7 bases remained unmatched. From germline, CDR1 is SGHRS and CDR2 YFSETQ. The CDR3 runs to 15 residues. The CDR3 spells CASSETSGMTGELFF. The CDR3 DNA follows: TGCGCCAGCAGTGAGACTAGCGGTATGACCGGGGAGCTGTTTTTT. Filled out from reference TRBV5-1 and TRBJ2-2, the complete variable domain reads KAGVTQTPRYLIKTRGQQVTLSCSPISGHRSVSWYQQTPGQGLQFLFEYFSETQRNKGNFPGRFSGRQFSNSRSEMNVSTLELGDSALYLCASSETSGMTGELFFGEGSRLTVL.

In this sample, this clone turned up once. This chain uses TRBV21-1 with TRBJ2-5; TRBD1 is taken as the D call from the table, unchecked against the DNA. TRBV21-1 constitutes a pseudogene. This CDR3 is 16 amino acids long. The DNA of the CDR3 is TGTGCCAGCAGCAAAAGGGACAGGGGAGGCGAAAAGACCCAGTACTTC. Translated, it gives CASSKRDRGGEKTQYF.

The rearrangement uses TRBV27 and TRBJ1-2; a weak D match, TRBD1 (6 bases). The ends were cut back, 3 bases at V and 6 bases at J, with 11 bases in the middle. Germline V gene lookup returns CDR1 MNHEY and CDR2 SMNVEV (reference sequence). The CDR3 extends over 13 amino acids. The CDR3 DNA reads as TGTGCCAGCAGTTTTTTACAGGGCGATGGCTACACCTTC. It encodes CASSFLQGDGYTF.